Each of the 15 T cell receptor beta chains below was sequenced from the same sample in a study of blood T cell repertoires in COVID-19 (dated by TCRdb to the early 2020s). Library prep was done by the immunoSEQ multiplex PCR assay. The table comes from immuneACCESS by way of TCRdb, which keeps in-frame sequences with V and J called. Part of the clones is missing from these tables; in studies checked, under half for an unresolved V gene and the rest for unknown reasons. The table for this sample lists 70,000 to 95,000 clones; approximately 89% of them were counted only once. About 2.3% of the sample is taken by the ten largest. Sequencing input: peripheral blood. The receptors originated from a man in his fifties or sixties with acute or convalescent COVID-19.

The V and J genes are TRBV2 and TRBJ2-7; the D gene is possibly TRBD1 (6 bases). CDR1 is SNHLY and CDR2 is FYNNEI in the germline V gene. The CDR3 loop spans 14 amino acids. The germline V and J ends were trimmed by 2 bases and 3 bases, with 11 bases remaining between them. As DNA, the CDR3 is TGTGCCAGCAGTGAATGGGGACAAGACTACGAGCAGTACTTC. Amino acids: CASSEWGQDYEQYF.

The chain uses TRBV13 and TRBJ2-3; 13 bases are a match to TRBD2. The CDR3 covers 17 residues. With 5 bases clipped from V and 4 bases from J, the junction kept 9 bases outside the gene matches. Germline V lookup: CDR1 PRHDT, CDR2 FYEKMQ (reference sequence). The CDR3 spells CASSKRLAGGQADTQYF. For the CDR3, the DNA is TGTGCCAGCAGCAAAAGACTAGCGGGGGGACAGGCAGATACGCAGTATTTT.

The chain recombines TRBV19 with TRBJ2-3, with D possibly being TRBD2 (6 bases). This CDR3 has 15 residues. Per germline, CDR1 LNHDA and CDR2 SQIVND (reference sequence). Trimming removed 6 bases at V and 0 bases at J, with 13 bases between. The CDR3 nucleotides read TGTGCCAGTAGGTTCGGGGGAAGAAGCACAGATACGCAGTATTTT. Protein: CASRFGGRSTDTQYF.

This chain uses TRBV7-7 with TRBJ2-2, with 7 bases identical to TRBD2. The germline V gene has CDR1 SSHAT and CDR2 FNYEAQ (reference sequence). The CDR3 is 15 residues long. Trimming at V came to 5 bases and at J to 3 bases, leaving 6 bases not matched to a gene. The CDR3 region has the DNA TGTGCCAGCAGCCCAGGGACTACCCACACCGGGGAGCTGTTTTTT. This codes for CASSPGTTHTGELFF.

The V call is TRBV7-2, the J call TRBJ1-2; D might be TRBD1 (5 bases). Germline V CDR1 and CDR2: SGHTA, FQGNSA. V was clipped by 1 base and J by 2 bases, with 5 bases between them. The CDR3 has 13 amino acids. The DNA for the CDR3 is TGTGCCAGCAGCTTAGGACAGAACTATGGCTACACCTTC. This codes for CASSLGQNYGYTF.

This clone was observed a few times. The rearrangement uses TRBV11-2 and TRBJ2-7; D may be TRBD2 (5 bases). Germline values: CDR1 SGHAT, CDR2 FQNNGV. The CDR3 has 14 amino acids. The V end was cut by 1 base, the J end by 5 bases, with 12 bases between. This CDR3 reads CASSLARGPHEQYV. The CDR3 DNA is TGTGCCAGCAGCTTAGCCCGAGGGCCCCACGAGCAGTACGTC.

The chain joins TRBV7-2 to TRBJ2-3; D remains unclear. Trimming pared 5 bases from V and 4 bases from J, leaving 13 bases between. CDR1 and CDR2 (germline): SGHTA, FQGNSA. The CDR3 has 14 residues. Here the CDR3 DNA reads TGTGCCAGCAGCCCCCCCGGTAGATCAGATACGCAGTATTTT. It is translated as CASSPPGRSDTQYF.

V is TRBV28 and J is TRBJ2-5, with 8 bases lining up with TRBD2. The CDR3 has 15 residues. The V segment lost 5 bases and the J segment 2 bases; nucleotides outside the gene matches: 7. Germline values: CDR1 MDHEN, CDR2 SYDVKM. CDR3 in amino acids: CASSLSGNGQETQYF. DNA for the CDR3: TGTGCCAGCAGTCTTAGCGGGAATGGGCAAGAGACCCAGTACTTC.

This clone was observed once. This rearrangement joins TRBV4-1 to TRBJ2-5; 9 nucleotides match TRBD2. J was trimmed by 5 bases and V by 4 bases; bases with no gene match: 5. CDR1 is MGHRA, CDR2 YSYEKL, per germline. This CDR3 is built from 14 residues. In DNA form, the CDR3 reads TGCGCCAGCAGCCTCGGGACTAGCTGGGAGACCCAGTACTTC. It codes for CASSLGTSWETQYF.

This chain links TRBV28 with TRBJ1-2; 7 positions match TRBD1. The trim removed 5 bases at V and 0 bases at J, leaving 6 bases unmatched. There are 15 residues in the CDR3. Germline V gene data show CDR1 as MDHEN and CDR2 as SYDVKM. Here the CDR3 reads CASSLGDSTNYGYTF. The CDR3, as DNA: TGTGCCAGCAGTCTAGGGGACAGTACTAACTATGGCTACACCTTC.

The chain recombines TRBV19 with TRBJ2-7; 7 bases match TRBD2. Germline V gene lookup returns CDR1 LNHDA and CDR2 SQIVND (reference sequence). V shed 0 bases, J shed 3 bases, and the junction held 2 bases outside the gene matches. CDR3 length: 14 amino acids. Here the CDR3 DNA reads TGTGCCAGTAGTATAGATCCGGGAGGCTACGAGCAGTACTTC. Translating it yields CASSIDPGGYEQYF.

The chain couples TRBV5-1 to TRBJ2-2, with unresolved D. Trimming took off 1 base at V and 0 bases at J, with 7 bases between the two ends. CDR3 length equals 15 residues. From germline, CDR1 is SGHRS and CDR2 YFSETQ. In DNA form, the CDR3 reads TGCGCCAGCAGCTTGTCGGTCTCGAACACCGGGGAGCTGTTTTTT. Protein product: CASSLSVSNTGELFF. Supplemented by reference TRBV5-1 and TRBJ2-2, the full variable domain reads KAGVTQTPRYLIKTRGQQVTLSCSPISGHRSVSWYQQTPGQGLQFLFEYFSETQRNKGNFPGRFSGRQFSNSRSEMNVSTLELGDSALYLCASSLSVSNTGELFFGEGSRLTVL.

The chain joins TRBV20-1 to TRBJ2-5; D is unresolved. CDR3 length equals 11 residues. The ends were cut back, 4 bases at V and 5 bases at J, with 8 bases in the middle. Germline CDR1 is DFQATT and CDR2 is SNEGSKA (reference sequence). The CDR3, as DNA: TGCAGTGCTAATTATGTGGAGACCCAGTACTTC. It codes for CSANYVETQYF.

V and J are TRBV5-5 and TRBJ1-5; 7 bases match TRBD1. CDR1 SGHKS and CDR2 YYEKEE come from the germline V gene (reference sequence). The CDR3 contains 14 residues. After removal of 3 bases from V and 3 bases from J, the junction contained 3 bases not matched to a gene. Written as DNA, the CDR3 is TGTGCCAGCAGCTCGACAGGGTACAATCAGCCCCAGCATTTT. Translation gives CASSSTGYNQPQHF. Using reference TRBV5-5 and TRBJ1-5 for the parts outside the CDR3, the full variable domain is DAGVTQSPTHLIKTRGQQVTLRCSPISGHKSVSWYQQVLGQGPQFIFQYYEKEERGRGNFPDRFSARQFPNYSSELNVNALLLGDSALYLCASSSTGYNQPQHFGDGTRLSIL.

The chain links TRBV5-4 to TRBJ2-5, with 8 bases aligning to TRBD2. The CDR3 consists of 13 residues. Germline V gives CDR1 SGHNT, CDR2 YYREEE (reference sequence). V lost 7 bases and J lost 2; bases outside the gene matches: 4. CDR3: CASLIAGQETQYF. CDR3 DNA sequence: TGTGCCAGCCTCATAGCGGGGCAAGAGACCCAGTACTTC.